This T cell receptor beta chain was sequenced for a study of identical twins. Study-wide points: Carriage of fewer insertions was seen in abundant cord blood beta clonotypes, whereas memory repertoires showed none.

The V gene's germline CDR1 is SQVTM and CDR2 ANQGSEA. With V trimmed by 5 bases and J by 5 bases, 6 bases remained unmatched. The CDR3 contains 15 residues. A universal primer site came from template switching; cDNA carried unique molecular identifiers. TCRdb ran MiXCR on the 5' RACE reads and lists one entry per CDR3 protein. The repertoire consists of around 670,000 distinct CDR3 sequences, with around 6% occurring once and the leading ten covering under 2%. This clonotype was found a few times. As yet, its antigen is unknown. This TCR was sampled from a man younger than 35 in good health. The chain recombines TRBV29-1 with TRBJ2-2; TRBD1 aligns across 12 bases. Sequencing was carried out using naive T cells sorted from blood. Here the CDR3 reads CSVLGDRGRTGELFF. DNA for the CDR3: TGCAGCGTTTTGGGGGACAGGGGGCGTACCGGGGAGCTGTTTTTT.